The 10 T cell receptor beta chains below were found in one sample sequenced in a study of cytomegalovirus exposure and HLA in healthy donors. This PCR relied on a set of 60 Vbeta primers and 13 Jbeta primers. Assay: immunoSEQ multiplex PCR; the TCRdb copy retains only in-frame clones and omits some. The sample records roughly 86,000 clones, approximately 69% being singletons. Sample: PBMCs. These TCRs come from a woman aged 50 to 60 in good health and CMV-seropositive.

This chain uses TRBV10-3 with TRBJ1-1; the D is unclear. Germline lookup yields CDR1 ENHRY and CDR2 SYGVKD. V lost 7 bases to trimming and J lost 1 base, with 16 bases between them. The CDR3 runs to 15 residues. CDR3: CAINPSGETNTEAFF. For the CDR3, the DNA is TGTGCCATCAACCCTAGCGGGGAAACGAACACTGAAGCTTTCTTT.

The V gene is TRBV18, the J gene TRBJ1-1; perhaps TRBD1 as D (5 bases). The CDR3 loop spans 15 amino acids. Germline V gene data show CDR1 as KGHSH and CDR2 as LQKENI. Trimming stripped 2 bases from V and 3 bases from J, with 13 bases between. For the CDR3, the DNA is TGTGCCAGCTCACCAAGGGGTCTCATGGACACTGAAGCTTTCTTT. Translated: CASSPRGLMDTEAFF.

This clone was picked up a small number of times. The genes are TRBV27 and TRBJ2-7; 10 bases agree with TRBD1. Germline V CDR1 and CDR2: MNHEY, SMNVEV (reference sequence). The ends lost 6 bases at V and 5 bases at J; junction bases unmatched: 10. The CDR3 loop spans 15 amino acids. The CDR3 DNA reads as TGTGCCAGCAGCACCCTTGGACAGGGGGAAGACGAGCAGTACTTC. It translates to CASSTLGQGEDEQYF.

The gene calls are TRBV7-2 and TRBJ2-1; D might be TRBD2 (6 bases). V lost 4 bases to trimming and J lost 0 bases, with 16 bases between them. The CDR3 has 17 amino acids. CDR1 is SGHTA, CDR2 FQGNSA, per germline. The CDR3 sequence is CASSSQPTRSSYNEQFF. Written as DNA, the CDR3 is TGTGCCAGCAGCTCCCAACCGACTAGGAGCTCCTACAATGAGCAGTTCTTC.

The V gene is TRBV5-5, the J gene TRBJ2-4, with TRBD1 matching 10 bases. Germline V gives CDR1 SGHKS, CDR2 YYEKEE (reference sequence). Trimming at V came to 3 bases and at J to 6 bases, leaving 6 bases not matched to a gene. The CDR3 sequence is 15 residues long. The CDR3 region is CASSWGTGAPNIQYF. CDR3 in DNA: TGTGCCAGCAGCTGGGGGACAGGGGCCCCAAACATTCAGTACTTC.

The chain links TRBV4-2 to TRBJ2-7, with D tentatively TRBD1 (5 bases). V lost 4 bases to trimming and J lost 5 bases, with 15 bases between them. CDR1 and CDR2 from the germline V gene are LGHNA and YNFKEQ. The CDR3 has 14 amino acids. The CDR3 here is CASSPGVGADEQYF. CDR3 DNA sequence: TGTGCCAGCAGCCCCGGAGTAGGGGCCGACGAGCAGTACTTC.

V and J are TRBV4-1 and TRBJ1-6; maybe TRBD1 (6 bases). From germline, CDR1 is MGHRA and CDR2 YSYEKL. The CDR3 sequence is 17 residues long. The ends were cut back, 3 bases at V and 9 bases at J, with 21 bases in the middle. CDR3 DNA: TGCGCCAGCAGCCACGACCCGGACAGCGGTTTAGGTTCACCCCTCCACTTT. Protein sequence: CASSHDPDSGLGSPLHF.

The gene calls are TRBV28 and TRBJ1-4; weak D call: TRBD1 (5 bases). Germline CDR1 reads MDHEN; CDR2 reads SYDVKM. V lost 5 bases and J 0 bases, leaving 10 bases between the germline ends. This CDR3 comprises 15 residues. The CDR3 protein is CASSPGGATNEKLFF. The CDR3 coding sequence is TGTGCCAGCAGTCCCGGGGGAGCAACTAATGAAAAACTGTTTTTT. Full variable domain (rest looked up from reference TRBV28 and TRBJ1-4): DVKVTQSSRYLVKRTGEKVFLECVQDMDHENMFWYRQDPGLGLRLIYFSYDVKMKEKGDIPEGYSVSREKKERFSLILESASTNQTSMYLCASSPGGATNEKLFFGSGTQLSVL.

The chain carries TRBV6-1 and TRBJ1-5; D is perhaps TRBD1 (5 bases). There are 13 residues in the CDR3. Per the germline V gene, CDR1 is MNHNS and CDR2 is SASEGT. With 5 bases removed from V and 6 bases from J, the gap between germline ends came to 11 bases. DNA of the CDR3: TGTGCCAGCAGTTCAGACAGAGGTCAGCCCCAGCATTTT. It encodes CASSSDRGQPQHF.

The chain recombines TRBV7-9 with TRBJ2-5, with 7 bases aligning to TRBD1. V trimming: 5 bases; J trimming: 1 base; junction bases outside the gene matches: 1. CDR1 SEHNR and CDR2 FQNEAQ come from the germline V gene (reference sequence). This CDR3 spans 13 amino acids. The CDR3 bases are TGTGCCAGCAGCCGGACAGGCCAAGAGACCCAGTACTTC. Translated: CASSRTGQETQYF.